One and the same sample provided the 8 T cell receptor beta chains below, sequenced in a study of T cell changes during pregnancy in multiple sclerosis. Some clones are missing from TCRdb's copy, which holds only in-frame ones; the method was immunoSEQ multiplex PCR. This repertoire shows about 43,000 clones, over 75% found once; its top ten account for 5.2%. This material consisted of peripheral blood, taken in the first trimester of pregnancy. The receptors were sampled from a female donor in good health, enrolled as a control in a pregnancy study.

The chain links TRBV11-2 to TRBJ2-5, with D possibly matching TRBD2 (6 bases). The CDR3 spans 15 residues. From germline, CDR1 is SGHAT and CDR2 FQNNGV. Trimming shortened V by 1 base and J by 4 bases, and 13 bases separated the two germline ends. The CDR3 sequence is CASSLVGGDPETQYF. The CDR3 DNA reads TGTGCCAGCAGCTTAGTGGGGGGAGACCCAGAGACCCAGTACTTC. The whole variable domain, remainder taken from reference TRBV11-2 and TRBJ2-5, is EAGVAQSPRYKIIEKRQSVAFWCNPISGHATLYWYQQILGQGPKLLIQFQNNGVVDDSQLPKDRFSAERLKGVDSTLKIQPAKLEDSAVYLCASSLVGGDPETQYFGPGTRLLVL.

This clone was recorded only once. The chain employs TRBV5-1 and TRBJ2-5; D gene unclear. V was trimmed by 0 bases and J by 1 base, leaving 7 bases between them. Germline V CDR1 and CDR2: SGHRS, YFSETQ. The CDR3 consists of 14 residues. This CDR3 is CASSLVGFQETQYF. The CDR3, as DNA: TGCGCCAGCAGCTTGGTGGGCTTCCAAGAGACCCAGTACTTC.

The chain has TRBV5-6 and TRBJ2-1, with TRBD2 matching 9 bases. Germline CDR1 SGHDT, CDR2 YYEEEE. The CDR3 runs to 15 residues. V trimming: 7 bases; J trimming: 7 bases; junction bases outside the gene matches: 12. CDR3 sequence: CASHLGGLAPNEQFF. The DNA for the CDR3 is TGTGCCAGCCACTTGGGGGGACTAGCCCCAAATGAGCAGTTCTTC.

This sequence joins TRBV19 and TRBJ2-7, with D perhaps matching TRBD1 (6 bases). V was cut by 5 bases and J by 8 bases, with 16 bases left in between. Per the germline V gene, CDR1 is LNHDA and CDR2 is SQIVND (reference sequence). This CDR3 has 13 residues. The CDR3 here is CASSVPQGIKQYF. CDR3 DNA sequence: TGTGCCAGTAGTGTCCCGCAGGGGATCAAGCAGTACTTC.

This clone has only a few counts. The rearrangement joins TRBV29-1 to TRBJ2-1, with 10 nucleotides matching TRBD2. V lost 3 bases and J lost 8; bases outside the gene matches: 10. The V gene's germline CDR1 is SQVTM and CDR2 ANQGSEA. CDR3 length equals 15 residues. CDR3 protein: CSVEPASGRGYEQFF. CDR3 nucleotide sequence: TGCAGCGTTGAGCCGGCTAGCGGGAGAGGCTATGAGCAGTTCTTC.

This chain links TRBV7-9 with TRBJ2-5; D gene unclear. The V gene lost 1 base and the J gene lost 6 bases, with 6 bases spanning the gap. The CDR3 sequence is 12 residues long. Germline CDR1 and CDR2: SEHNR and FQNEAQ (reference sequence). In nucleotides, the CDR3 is TGTGCCAGCAGCTTAGGGAGCCAGACCCAGTACTTC. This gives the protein CASSLGSQTQYF. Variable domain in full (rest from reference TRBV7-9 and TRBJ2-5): DTGVSQNPRHKITKRGQNVTFRCDPISEHNRLYWYRQTLGQGPEFLTYFQNEAQLEKSRLLSDRFSAERPKGSFSTLEIQRTEQGDSAMYLCASSLGSQTQYFGPGTRLLVL.

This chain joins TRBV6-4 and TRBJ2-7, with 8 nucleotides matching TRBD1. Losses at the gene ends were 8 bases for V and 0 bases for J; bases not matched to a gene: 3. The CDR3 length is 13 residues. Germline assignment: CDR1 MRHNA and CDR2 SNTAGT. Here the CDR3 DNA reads TGTGCCAGCGGCAGGGGGCTCTCCTACGAGCAGTACTTC. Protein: CASGRGLSYEQYF.

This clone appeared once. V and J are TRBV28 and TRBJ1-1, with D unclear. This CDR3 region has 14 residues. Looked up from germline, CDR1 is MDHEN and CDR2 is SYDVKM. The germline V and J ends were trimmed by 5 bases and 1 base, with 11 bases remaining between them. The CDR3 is CASSPPGSNTEAFF. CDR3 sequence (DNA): TGTGCCAGCAGTCCCCCCGGGTCGAACACTGAAGCTTTCTTT.